This T cell receptor beta chain originates from a study of regulatory T cells in long-lasting Graves disease. Study conclusions and caveats: Persistent Graves' patients showed less TCR diversity than newly diagnosed ones. Persistent disease preferred TRBV28, TRBJ1-2 and TRBJ2-5; new disease, TRBV20-1 and TRBJ2-1.

Libraries of TCR beta came from iRepertoire HTBI primers plus Arm-PCR of CDR3 regions. A single record per CDR3 protein comes from TCRdb applying MiXCR to the multiplex PCR reads. The sample lists roughly 420,000 distinct CDR3 sequences; about a sixth were seen once. The CDR3 runs to 16 residues. CDR1 is MDHEN, CDR2 SYDVKM, per germline. The ends lost 8 bases at V and 0 bases at J; junction bases unmatched: 12. Specified time point: newly diagnosed GD, antithyroid drugs for less than 3 months. There was RNA extracted from PBMCs, and the TCR library was made from it. An approximately 10-milliliter sample of peripheral blood was drawn into EDTA tubes. With regard to this clonotype: Its antigen is not known.

The data were also submitted as part of a second study, on T cells in Graves' hyperthyroidism and ophthalmopathy. That paper states: Initially, a first-round RT-PCR of the TCR CDR3 employed the HTBI primer set.

This sequence joins TRBV28 and TRBJ1-2, with TRBD1 identical over 7 bases. The TCR comes from a young woman with Graves disease. Sample: peripheral blood mononuclear cells (PBMCs), taken at new diagnosis, from a patient treated with antithyroid drugs. CDR3 sequence reads: CASLRTGPSPNYGYTF. The CDR3 DNA follows: TGTGCCAGCCTACGGACAGGCCCATCCCCTAACTATGGCTACACCTTC.